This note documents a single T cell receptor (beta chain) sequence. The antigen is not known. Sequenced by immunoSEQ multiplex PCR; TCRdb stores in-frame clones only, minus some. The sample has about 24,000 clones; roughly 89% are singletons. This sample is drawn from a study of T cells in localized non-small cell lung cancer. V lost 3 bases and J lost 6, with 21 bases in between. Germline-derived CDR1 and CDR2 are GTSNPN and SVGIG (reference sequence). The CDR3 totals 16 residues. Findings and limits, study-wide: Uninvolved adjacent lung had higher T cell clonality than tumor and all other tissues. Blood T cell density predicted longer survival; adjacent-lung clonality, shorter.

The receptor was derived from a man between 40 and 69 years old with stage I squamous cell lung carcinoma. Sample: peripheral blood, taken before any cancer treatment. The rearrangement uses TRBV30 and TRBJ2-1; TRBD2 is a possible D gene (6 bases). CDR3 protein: CAWRRRGVSHSNEQFF. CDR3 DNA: TGTGCCTGGAGGCGGCGGGGAGTTTCCCACTCCAATGAGCAGTTCTTC.